This T cell receptor beta chain was sequenced in a study of cytomegalovirus exposure and HLA in healthy donors. As concerns this clone: Its antigen is not identified.

As for the donors, each was a healthy bone marrow donor. The PCR made use of 60 Vbeta and 13 Jbeta primers. Data came from immunoSEQ multiplex PCR; TCRdb stores just in-frame clones and leaves some out. The sample has some 200,000 clones; approximately 84% are singletons. Study-wide results and limits: A previous analysis found most TCR beta V segments productive roughly 87% or roughly 30% of the time. Donors belonging to an Asian-associated ancestry cluster reportedly showed fewer N-insertions in productive TCRs than the approximately 640-donor mean, according to what a later analysis found.

The sequenced sample consisted of PBMCs. The sequence came from a girl under three years old in good health and CMV-seronegative.

This chain's CDR3 is CASSYGGRETQYF. The CDR3 DNA reads as TGTGCCAGCAGTTACGGGGGGAGGGAGACCCAGTACTTC. The rearrangement uses TRBV6-5 and TRBJ2-5; weak D call: TRBD2 (6 bases). This CDR3 is 13 amino acids long. The V end was cut by 2 bases, the J end by 5 bases, with 9 bases between. Germline V CDR1 and CDR2: MNHEY, SVGAGI.